In this sample, the clone carrying this TCR beta chain turned up once. In the source study's methods: Counts of nucleated cells, estimated from reference gene primer amplification, were obtained. Clones were sequenced by immunoSEQ multiplex PCR, and TCRdb holds only the in-frame ones, with some missing. V, J and clone size were drawn from that table, and D and trimming were deduced from the DNA. The table shows hundreds of thousands of clones, with around 86% occurring only once. The data are from a study of blood T cell repertoires in COVID-19. Germline loops: CDR1 SGHAT, CDR2 FQDESV (reference sequence). CDR3 length: 15 amino acids. Germline trimming cut 1 base from V and 5 bases from J; bases unmatched to any gene: 3.

This receptor was identified in a woman between 40 and 50 years old with acute COVID-19. The sample comprised PBMCs or T cells enriched from blood (not recorded which). This chain joins TRBV11-1 and TRBJ2-3, with 10 bases lining up with TRBD1. The CDR3 region has the DNA TGTGCCAGCAGCTTAGTTGGACAGGGGGGAGATACGCAGTATTTT. Translation gives CASSLVGQGGDTQYF.